These 20 T cell receptor beta chains share one sample of origin, sequenced in a study of technical replicates of blood from a handful of donors. The method was immunoSEQ multiplex PCR; TCRdb's version includes in-frame clones alone and lacks a portion of them. This table has more than 65,000 clones, roughly 92% appearing once. What was sequenced was T cells isolated from PBMCs. The receptors derive from a human donor in good health.

This chain joins TRBV19 and TRBJ2-1; a weak D match, TRBD2 (5 bases). V lost 2 bases, J lost 8 bases, and 13 bases lay in between. Germline V gives CDR1 LNHDA, CDR2 SQIVND (reference sequence). This CDR3 has 14 residues. The CDR3 protein is CASSISVSVDEQFF. The CDR3 nucleotides read TGTGCCAGTAGTATAAGCGTTAGCGTCGATGAGCAGTTCTTC.

This clone was seen more than once but under ten times. The chain joins TRBV7-2 to TRBJ2-7, with 7 bases that match TRBD1. V gave up 8 bases and J gave up 3 bases; unmatched junction bases: 10. The germline gives CDR1 SGHTA, CDR2 FQGNSA. This CDR3 region has 14 residues. Written as DNA, the CDR3 is TGTGCCAGCCAGATCGGGACAGATTTCTACGAGCAGTACTTC. Amino acid sequence: CASQIGTDFYEQYF. The variable domain in full, with the rest retrieved from reference TRBV7-2 and TRBJ2-7, is GAGVSQSPSNKVTEKGKDVELRCDPISGHTALYWYRQSLGQGLEFLIYFQGNSAPDKSGLPSDRFSAERTGGSVSTLTIQRTQQEDSAVYLCASQIGTDFYEQYFGPGTRLTVT.

This chain joins TRBV15 and TRBJ1-1; 7 nucleotides align to TRBD1. The CDR3 is 14 residues long. Trimming at V came to 3 bases and at J to 12 bases, leaving 13 bases not matched to a gene. CDR1 is LNHNV, CDR2 YYDKDF, per germline (reference sequence). The CDR3 DNA reads as TGTGCCACCAGCAGTCCCCCGGAGGGGGCCGAAACTTTCTTT. Amino acid sequence: CATSSPPEGAETFF.

This clone appeared a single time. V and J are TRBV13 and TRBJ2-2; D gene ambiguous. Per the germline V gene, CDR1 is PRHDT and CDR2 is FYEKMQ (reference sequence). V was pared by 4 bases and J by 3 bases, with 3 bases between. This CDR3 comprises 12 residues. The CDR3 protein is CASSSDTGELFF. The CDR3 DNA reads TGTGCCAGCAGCTCTGACACCGGGGAGCTGTTTTTT.

The gene calls are TRBV5-1 and TRBJ1-2; D is perhaps TRBD1 (6 bases). The CDR3 contains 16 residues. Per germline, CDR1 SGHRS and CDR2 YFSETQ. The V end was cut by 4 bases, the J end by 3 bases, with 19 bases between. In DNA form, the CDR3 reads TGCGCCAGCAGCCCAAAAGTTGCAGGGGATGACTATGGCTACACCTTC. It is translated as CASSPKVAGDDYGYTF.

The chain uses TRBV7-2 and TRBJ2-1; possible D gene TRBD2, 5 bases. Trimming removed 5 bases at V and 2 bases at J, with 7 bases between. There are 13 residues in the CDR3. Germline CDR1 and CDR2: SGHTA and FQGNSA. CDR3 sequence: CASSPGTYNEQFF. CDR3 DNA sequence: TGTGCCAGCAGCCCCGGGACCTACAATGAGCAGTTCTTC.

The chain recombines TRBV19 with TRBJ1-2, with D unresolved. The CDR3 contains 15 residues. The germline V gene has CDR1 LNHDA and CDR2 SQIVND (reference sequence). V was trimmed by 6 bases and J by 3 bases, leaving 17 bases between them. CDR3: CASSLEGTPYYGYTF. CDR3 DNA: TGTGCCAGTAGCCTCGAGGGAACCCCCTACTATGGCTACACCTTC.

V usage is TRBV5-8 and J usage is TRBJ1-4; 8 bases agree with TRBD1. Germline V lookup: CDR1 SGHTS, CDR2 YDEGEE. V was pared by 4 bases and J by 16 bases, with 9 bases of the junction left unmatched. The CDR3 spans 12 residues. The chain's CDR3 is CASSLGQGHPFF. The CDR3 DNA reads TGTGCCAGCAGCCTCGGACAGGGTCATCCGTTTTTT.

J is TRBJ2-7 and V is TRBV2; TRBD1 matches at 7 bases. Per germline, CDR1 SNHLY and CDR2 FYNNEI. The CDR3 runs to 14 residues. J gave up 2 bases and V 8 bases, and 9 bases lay outside the gene matches. CDR3 in DNA: TGTGCCAGCTACTTAACAGGGGCTACCTACGAGCAGTACTTC. Encoded protein: CASYLTGATYEQYF.

The rearrangement links TRBV18 to TRBJ1-1; D is perhaps TRBD1 (6 bases). The V end lost 5 bases, the J end lost 1 base, and 11 bases lay between the germline ends. The CDR3 is 14 amino acids. Germline CDR1 reads KGHSH; CDR2 reads LQKENI. The CDR3 DNA follows: TGTGCCAGCTCAAAGGGGGGGAGGAACACTGAAGCTTTCTTT. It encodes CASSKGGRNTEAFF.

The J gene is TRBJ2-5, the V gene TRBV12-5; 8 bases are a match to TRBD2. Germline V CDR1 and CDR2: LGHNT, FRNRAP. V shed 7 bases and J 7 bases; nucleotides not matched to a gene: 5. This CDR3 contains 12 residues. Here the CDR3 DNA reads TGTGCTAGTGCCCCGGGGGGGGTGACCCAGTACTTC. It encodes CASAPGGVTQYF.

This chain connects TRBV27 to TRBJ2-3; possible D gene TRBD1, 5 bases. Per the germline V gene, CDR1 is MNHEY and CDR2 is SMNVEV (reference sequence). This CDR3 is 14 amino acids long. V dropped 1 base and J dropped 1 base, with 6 bases sitting between them. CDR3 region: CASSLWTRTDTQYF. Here the CDR3 DNA reads TGTGCCAGCAGTTTATGGACACGCACAGATACGCAGTATTTT.

The chain combines TRBV29-1 with TRBJ1-1; 7 nucleotides align to TRBD1. CDR1 is SQVTM and CDR2 is ANQGSEA in the germline V gene. This CDR3 is built from 14 residues. Losses at the gene ends were 5 bases for V and 1 base for J; bases not matched to a gene: 7. The CDR3 sequence is CSVLQGLGNTEAFF. In DNA, the CDR3 is TGCAGCGTTTTACAGGGGCTCGGGAACACTGAAGCTTTCTTT.

The rearrangement joins TRBV5-1 to TRBJ2-7, with 14 bases lining up with TRBD2. The germline V gene encodes CDR1 SGHRS and CDR2 YFSETQ. Trimming cost V 5 bases and J 5 bases; bases outside gene matches: 3. The CDR3 contains 14 residues. The CDR3 region has the DNA TGCGCCAGCAGGGGGGGACTAGCGGGAGACGAGCAGTACTTC. This encodes CASRGGLAGDEQYF.

This clone was recorded once. The chain has TRBV5-3 and TRBJ1-2; the D gene is possibly TRBD1 (5 bases). TRBV5-3 belongs to the ORF category, with a function that is uncertain. V lost 4 bases and J lost 7, with 23 bases in between. This CDR3 spans 16 amino acids. The CDR3 is CARSPTTGPPLGGYTF. In DNA, the CDR3 is TGTGCCAGAAGCCCTACAACAGGACCACCCCTCGGTGGCTACACCTTC.

The J gene is TRBJ1-3, the V gene TRBV10-3; D is uncertain. V dropped 6 bases and J dropped 2 bases, with 11 bases sitting between them. The CDR3 totals 14 residues. CDR1 and CDR2 from the germline V gene are ENHRY and SYGVKD. CDR3 amino acids: CAISPGAPGNTIYF. The CDR3 nucleotides read TGTGCCATCAGCCCGGGAGCCCCTGGAAACACCATATATTTT.

J is TRBJ2-7 and V is TRBV6-1; a possible D gene is TRBD2 (6 bases). The CDR3 is 15 residues long. V was trimmed by 3 bases and J by 2 bases, leaving 14 bases between them. CDR1 and CDR2 from the germline V gene are MNHNS and SASEGT. The CDR3 DNA follows: TGTGCCAGCAGTGAGGTAGTAGCGGAGGCCTACGAGCAGTACTTC. This codes for CASSEVVAEAYEQYF.

The chain carries TRBV6-1 and TRBJ2-7; 8 positions match TRBD1. The CDR3 totals 12 residues. Germline V lookup: CDR1 MNHNS, CDR2 SASEGT. The CDR3 nucleotides read TGTGCGATCAGACAGGGGTCCTACGAGCAGTACTTC. Its translation: CAIRQGSYEQYF.

J is TRBJ2-7 and V is TRBV28, with D possibly being TRBD2 (6 bases). The ends were cut back, 7 bases at V and 3 bases at J, with 19 bases in the middle. CDR3 size: 15 residues. CDR1 is MDHEN, CDR2 SYDVKM, per germline. DNA for the CDR3: TGTGCCAGCACCACCCCTGACGGGAGAGTCTACGAGCAGTACTTC. Translating gives CASTTPDGRVYEQYF.

The V gene is TRBV4-1, the J gene TRBJ2-1; 14 bases agree with TRBD2. This CDR3 has 19 residues. Trimming at V came to 0 bases and at J to 6 bases, leaving 10 bases not matched to a gene. CDR1 is MGHRA, CDR2 YSYEKL, per germline. The chain's CDR3 is CASSQDLVRTSGRFNEQFF. The DNA for the CDR3 is TGCGCCAGCAGCCAAGATTTGGTTAGGACTAGCGGGAGGTTCAATGAGCAGTTCTTC.